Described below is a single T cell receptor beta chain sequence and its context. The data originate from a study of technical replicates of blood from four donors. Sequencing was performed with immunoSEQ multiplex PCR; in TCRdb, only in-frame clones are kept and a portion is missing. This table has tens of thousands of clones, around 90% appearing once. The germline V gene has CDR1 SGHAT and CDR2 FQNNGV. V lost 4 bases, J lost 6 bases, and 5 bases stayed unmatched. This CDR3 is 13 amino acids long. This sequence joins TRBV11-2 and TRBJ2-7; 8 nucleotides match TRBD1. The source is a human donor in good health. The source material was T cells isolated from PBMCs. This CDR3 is CASSSTGGGEQYF. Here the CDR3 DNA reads TGTGCCAGCAGCTCAACAGGGGGTGGCGAGCAGTACTTC.